The 15 T cell receptor beta chains below all came from one sample that was sequenced in a study of cytomegalovirus exposure and HLA in healthy donors. A multiplex PCR was run with 60 Vbeta primers and 13 Jbeta primers. Sequenced by immunoSEQ multiplex PCR; TCRdb stores in-frame clones only, minus some. Seen here are around 99,000 clones, around 78% observed once, and the top ten hold 7.8%. Input material: PBMCs. The receptors here all came from a man aged 30 to 39 in good health and CMV-seronegative.

The chain links TRBV30 to TRBJ1-5, with 7 bases aligning to TRBD1. Germline-derived CDR1 and CDR2 are GTSNPN and SVGIG (reference sequence). This CDR3 is built from 15 residues. Trimming removed 2 bases from V and 3 bases from J; junction bases left unmatched: 7. CDR3 region: CAWSSTGAINQPQHF. The CDR3 DNA reads TGTGCCTGGAGTTCTACAGGGGCCATCAATCAGCCCCAGCATTTT. The variable domain in full, completed from reference TRBV30 and TRBJ1-5, reads SQTIHQWPATLVQPVGSPLSLECTVEGTSNPNLYWYRQAAGRGLQLLFYSVGIGQISSEVPQNLSASRPQDRQFILSSKKLLLSDSGFYLCAWSSTGAINQPQHFGDGTRLSIL.

V is TRBV6-5 and J is TRBJ1-6, with D unresolved. With 2 bases removed from V and 7 bases from J, the gap between germline ends came to 15 bases. CDR3 length: 16 amino acids. The germline gives CDR1 MNHEY, CDR2 SVGAGI. The DNA of the CDR3 is TGTGCCAGCAGTTACAGGCGGGGAGAGCTCAATTCACCCCTCCACTTT. This sequence encodes CASSYRRGELNSPLHF.

This sequence joins TRBV6-5 and TRBJ2-3; D is ambiguous. This CDR3 has 12 amino acids. Trimming stripped 7 bases from V and 1 base from J, with 6 bases between. Germline V lookup: CDR1 MNHEY, CDR2 SVGAGI. Here the CDR3 reads CASNAGTDTQYF. The CDR3 nucleotides read TGTGCCAGCAACGCAGGCACAGATACGCAGTATTTT.

The rearrangement links TRBV7-9 to TRBJ2-7; possibly TRBD1 for D (6 bases). Germline V lookup: CDR1 SEHNR, CDR2 FQNEAQ (reference sequence). Trimming took off 7 bases at V and 2 bases at J, with 15 bases between the two ends. The CDR3 is made up of 14 amino acids. CDR3 loop: CASTRVGAPYEQYF. The CDR3 DNA is TGTGCCAGCACCCGTGTGGGGGCCCCCTACGAGCAGTACTTC.

The rearrangement joins TRBV5-1 to TRBJ2-7; the match to TRBD2 covers 11 bases. This CDR3 is built from 15 residues. From germline, CDR1 is SGHRS and CDR2 YFSETQ. V lost 1 base and J lost 4; bases outside the gene matches: 4. The CDR3 loop is CASSLKLAGAYEQYF. Here the CDR3 DNA reads TGCGCCAGCAGCTTGAAACTAGCGGGAGCGTACGAGCAGTACTTC.

The J gene is TRBJ1-6, the V gene TRBV25-1; 10 bases agree with TRBD1. V was pared by 5 bases and J by 5 bases, with 9 bases of the junction left unmatched. The CDR3 consists of 17 residues. Germline CDR1 is MGHDK and CDR2 is SYGVNS. CDR3 in amino acids: CASSRTPGQGNNSPLHF. The CDR3 coding sequence is TGTGCCAGCAGTCGAACACCGGGACAGGGGAATAATTCACCCCTCCACTTT.

The CDR3 DNA follows: TGCAGCGTTGAAGATCTCGAGGGAGGGAGCGCAGATACGCAGTATTTT. Its protein is CSVEDLEGGSADTQYF. The chain combines TRBV29-1 with TRBJ2-3; TRBD2 matches 7 bases. With V trimmed by 0 bases and J by 4 bases, 10 bases remained unmatched. CDR1 is SQVTM, CDR2 ANQGSEA, per germline. The CDR3 spans 16 residues.

The chain combines TRBV6-1 with TRBJ1-1, with 7 bases identical to TRBD1. J gave up 4 bases and V 6 bases, and 5 bases lay outside the gene matches. The CDR3 contains 13 residues. Germline CDR1 is MNHNS and CDR2 is SASEGT. Written as DNA, the CDR3 is TGTGCCAGCAGAGCGACAGGGAGCACTGAAGCTTTCTTT. Its translation is CASRATGSTEAFF.

The rearrangement links TRBV2 to TRBJ2-3, with 11 bases matching TRBD2. The CDR3 runs to 15 residues. J gave up 5 bases and V 7 bases, and 8 bases lay outside the gene matches. Germline assignment: CDR1 SNHLY and CDR2 FYNNEI. The CDR3 nucleotides are TGTGCCAGCAAAGGTACTAGCGGGGGCCAAGATACGCAGTATTTT. It codes for CASKGTSGGQDTQYF.

The chain joins TRBV19 to TRBJ1-1; TRBD1 agrees at 11 bases. The CDR3 is made up of 17 amino acids. The V segment lost 4 bases and the J segment 4 bases; nucleotides outside the gene matches: 11. Looked up from germline, CDR1 is LNHDA and CDR2 is SQIVND (reference sequence). The CDR3 is CASSRGGQGAIGTEAFF. The CDR3 nucleotides read TGTGCCAGTAGTAGGGGCGGACAGGGGGCGATTGGCACTGAAGCTTTCTTT.

The chain links TRBV7-2 to TRBJ1-1; D unresolved. Trimming took 5 bases from V and 1 from J, leaving 11 bases between them. The CDR3 loop spans 14 amino acids. CDR1 SGHTA and CDR2 FQGNSA come from the germline V gene. The CDR3, as DNA: TGTGCCAGCAGCCAATGGCGGTGGAACACTGAAGCTTTCTTT. Translating it yields CASSQWRWNTEAFF.

This rearrangement joins TRBV28 to TRBJ2-7; the D gene is possibly TRBD1 (5 bases). In germline, CDR1 is MDHEN, CDR2 SYDVKM. Trimming removed 3 bases at V and 0 bases at J, with 12 bases between. The CDR3 consists of 15 residues. The DNA of the CDR3 is TGTGCCAGCAGTTTTCTTACAGGAGCCTCCTACGAGCAGTACTTC. Protein sequence: CASSFLTGASYEQYF.

The chain recombines TRBV6-5 with TRBJ1-2; TRBD1 matches at 7 bases. Germline loops: CDR1 MNHEY, CDR2 SVGAGI. The V segment lost 5 bases and the J segment 6 bases; nucleotides outside the gene matches: 6. This CDR3 spans 13 amino acids. In DNA, the CDR3 is TGTGCCAGCAGTCCAGGGACAGCCCATGGCTACACCTTC. Protein sequence: CASSPGTAHGYTF.

The chain couples TRBV29-1 to TRBJ1-1; no definite D call. Trimming took 4 bases from V and 1 from J, leaving 7 bases between them. The CDR3 sequence is 12 residues long. Germline CDR1 is SQVTM and CDR2 is ANQGSEA. For the CDR3, the DNA is TGCAGCGTTGTTTCATGGAACACTGAAGCTTTCTTT. Amino acids: CSVVSWNTEAFF.

This clone was detected only a few times. The CDR3 DNA reads TGCGCCAGCAGCTTGGGACGGCCGGGACTAGCGGGAGGGCCACAAAAGAACAATGAGCAGTTCTTC. Translating gives CASSLGRPGLAGGPQKNNEQFF. V gene TRBV5-1 combines with J gene TRBJ2-1; 16 bases map to TRBD2. Germline V gene sequence: CDR1 SGHRS, CDR2 YFSETQ. The CDR3 totals 22 residues. The J segment lost 5 bases and the V segment lost 0 bases, leaving 17 bases of the junction unmatched.